The clone carrying this T cell receptor (beta chain) was seen only a few times. Germline CDR1 and CDR2: KGHDR and SFDVKD. Trimming cost V 2 bases and J 5 bases, with 14 bases left between them. CDR3 length equals 15 residues. This entry is derived from a study of blood T cell repertoires in COVID-19. Study-wide background: Both acute and convalescent COVID-19 samples were obtained from the United States, Italy and Spain. T cells, B-cell-depleted T cells, or PBMCs provided the cDNA or gDNA that served as material.

Some clones are missing from TCRdb's copy, which holds only in-frame ones; the method was immunoSEQ multiplex PCR. Here the sample spans fewer than 450,000 clones, 90% being singletons. Across fewer than 25 US areas, participants ranged in age from about 18 to 100 years. Recovery meant two consecutive negative NP/OP PCR tests, professional clearance, or resolved symptoms. This chain links TRBV24-1 with TRBJ2-5; possible D gene TRBD1, 5 bases. The clonotype comes from a man in his late teens or twenties who had recovered from COVID-19. What was sequenced was PBMCs or T cells enriched from blood (not recorded which). CDR3: CATSDSDSLKETQYF. In DNA, the CDR3 is TGTGCCACCAGTGATTCTGACAGTCTAAAGGAGACCCAGTACTTC.